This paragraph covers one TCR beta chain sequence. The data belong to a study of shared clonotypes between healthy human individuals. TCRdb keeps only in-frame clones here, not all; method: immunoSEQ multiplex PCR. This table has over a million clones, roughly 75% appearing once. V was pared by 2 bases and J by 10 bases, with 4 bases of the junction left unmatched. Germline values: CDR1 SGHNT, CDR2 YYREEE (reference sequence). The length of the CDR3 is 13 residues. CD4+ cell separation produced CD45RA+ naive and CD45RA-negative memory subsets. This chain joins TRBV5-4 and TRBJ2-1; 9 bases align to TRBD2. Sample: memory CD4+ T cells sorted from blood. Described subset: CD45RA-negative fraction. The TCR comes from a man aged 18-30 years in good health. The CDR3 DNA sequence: TGTGCCAGCAGCTTAAGTAGCGGGAGAGAGCAGTTCTTC. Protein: CASSLSSGREQFF.